The 17 T cell receptor beta chains reported below all come from one sample, sequenced in a study of blood T cell repertoires in COVID-19. The repertoire was sequenced with immunoSEQ multiplex PCR; TCRdb's copy has only in-frame clones and lacks some. The table has some 300,000 clones, more than 75% seen once. The specimen sequenced was PBMCs or T cells enriched from blood (not recorded which). The receptors were sampled from a man younger than 45 who had recovered from COVID-19.

The chain has TRBV4-1 and TRBJ1-1; D not certain. The CDR3 is made up of 15 amino acids. The germline V gene has CDR1 MGHRA and CDR2 YSYEKL. V was shortened by 0 bases and J by 2 bases, with 10 bases between the two germline ends. The DNA of the CDR3 is TGCGCCAGCAGCCAAGATTTTGGCAGTAACACTGAAGCTTTCTTT. Its protein is CASSQDFGSNTEAFF.

The V and J genes are TRBV24-1 and TRBJ2-1; possibly TRBD2 for D (6 bases). From germline, CDR1 is KGHDR and CDR2 SFDVKD. With 1 base removed from V and 4 bases from J, the gap between germline ends came to 10 bases. CDR3 length: 15 amino acids. The CDR3 sequence: CATSDFGTLYNEQFF. Here the CDR3 DNA reads TGTGCCACCAGTGATTTTGGGACTTTATACAATGAGCAGTTCTTC.

This chain connects TRBV9 to TRBJ1-4; 10 bases are a match to TRBD1. V lost 4 bases to trimming and J lost 2 bases; unmatched junction nucleotides: 8. This CDR3 has 17 residues. Germline V gives CDR1 SGDLS, CDR2 YYNGEE. As DNA, the CDR3 is TGTGCCAGCAGCTTTAGGACAGGGGGTTCGACTAATGAAAAACTGTTTTTT. Translation gives CASSFRTGGSTNEKLFF.

V and J are TRBV2 and TRBJ1-6; a possible D gene is TRBD1 (5 bases). CDR1 is SNHLY and CDR2 is FYNNEI in the germline V gene. Trimming removed 6 bases at V and 3 bases at J, with 12 bases between. This CDR3 spans 15 amino acids. This CDR3 is CASSGTGIYNSPLHF. The CDR3 bases are TGTGCCAGCAGCGGGACTGGGATCTATAATTCACCCCTCCACTTT.

V and J are TRBV18 and TRBJ2-5, with a tentative D call TRBD1 (6 bases). The germline V gene encodes CDR1 KGHSH and CDR2 LQKENI. Trimming took off 3 bases at V and 5 bases at J, with 10 bases between the two ends. The CDR3 is 13 residues long. The CDR3 bases are TGTGCCAGCTCACCGCAGGGGCCGGAGACCCAGTACTTC. This sequence encodes CASSPQGPETQYF.

The genes are TRBV27 and TRBJ1-1; D gene ambiguous. The V gene lost 6 bases and the J gene lost 0 bases, with 20 bases spanning the gap. This CDR3 spans 17 amino acids. Germline CDR1 is MNHEY and CDR2 is SMNVEV (reference sequence). The DNA for the CDR3 is TGTGCCAGCAGCCGCGGAGGGTCGGCATGGATGAACACTGAAGCTTTCTTT. Its protein product is CASSRGGSAWMNTEAFF.

A few counts support this clone. The V gene is TRBV7-9, the J gene TRBJ2-5; possibly TRBD1 for D (5 bases). Trimming cost V 1 base and J 4 bases, with 7 bases left between them. Germline loops: CDR1 SEHNR, CDR2 FQNEAQ (reference sequence). The CDR3 covers 13 residues. The CDR3 DNA reads as TGTGCCAGCAGCTTAGGCAGGGTAGAGACCCAGTACTTC. It translates to CASSLGRVETQYF.

The chain recombines TRBV3-1 (or the pseudogene TRBV3-2) with TRBJ2-3; 11 bases fit TRBD2. V shed 0 bases, J shed 5 bases, and the junction held 10 bases outside the gene matches. Germline CDR1 is LGHDT and CDR2 is YNNKEL (reference sequence). The CDR3 length is 18 residues. CDR3 residues: CASSQEGLLAGAGDTQYF. Written as DNA, the CDR3 is TGTGCCAGCAGCCAAGAGGGCCTACTAGCGGGAGCAGGAGATACGCAGTATTTT.

The chain combines TRBV18 with TRBJ1-1, with D possibly being TRBD1 (6 bases). The CDR3 sequence is 14 residues long. Germline V gives CDR1 KGHSH, CDR2 LQKENI. The ends were cut back, 3 bases at V and 0 bases at J, with 8 bases in the middle. CDR3 region: CASSPDSLNTEAFF. The CDR3 bases are TGTGCCAGCTCACCGGACAGCCTGAACACTGAAGCTTTCTTT.

This rearrangement joins TRBV18 to TRBJ2-7; TRBD2 is a possible D gene (5 bases). Between the trimmed V and J ends, which lost 5 bases and 4 bases, there was a span of 12 bases. Germline V gene lookup returns CDR1 KGHSH and CDR2 LQKENI. CDR3 length: 13 amino acids. The CDR3 DNA reads TGTGCCAGCTCATCCCGGGATGGGTACGAGCAGTACTTC. Amino acids: CASSSRDGYEQYF. The full variable domain, with the rest looked up from reference TRBV18 and TRBJ2-7, is NAGVMQNPRHLVRRRGQEARLRCSPMKGHSHVYWYRQLPEEGLKFMVYLQKENIIDESGMPKERFSAEFPKEGPSILRIQQVVRGDSAAYFCASSSRDGYEQYFGPGTRLTVT.

The V and J genes are TRBV7-8 and TRBJ1-4; D not certain. The CDR3 contains 14 residues. V was cut by 5 bases and J by 8 bases, with 15 bases left in between. In germline, CDR1 is SGHVS, CDR2 FQNEAQ. This CDR3 reads CASSRLETEEKLFF. As DNA, the CDR3 is TGTGCCAGCAGCCGCCTGGAGACCGAAGAAAAACTGTTTTTT.

The rearrangement links TRBV5-6 to TRBJ2-7; weak D call: TRBD1 (5 bases). CDR3 length equals 13 residues. Germline CDR1 is SGHDT and CDR2 is YYEEEE. Trimming shortened V by 0 bases and J by 9 bases, and 13 bases separated the two germline ends. The CDR3 region has the DNA TGTGCCAGCAGCTTGGGGCAAGGGGAATGGCAGTACTTC. It is translated as CASSLGQGEWQYF.

The V call is TRBV9, the J call TRBJ1-2; D is possibly TRBD1 (5 bases). The V end was cut by 0 bases, the J end by 10 bases, with 16 bases between. In germline, CDR1 is SGDLS, CDR2 YYNGEE. The CDR3 extends over 14 amino acids. The CDR3 region has the DNA TGTGCCAGCAGCGTAGAGACTCTTAGGGGAAACTACACCTTC. This translates into CASSVETLRGNYTF.

The chain links TRBV5-6 to TRBJ2-2; tentatively, D is TRBD1 (5 bases). V was pared by 1 base and J by 3 bases, with 7 bases between. This CDR3 region has 14 residues. The germline V gene has CDR1 SGHDT and CDR2 YYEEEE. The CDR3 loop reads CASSLIQDTGELFF. Here the CDR3 DNA reads TGTGCCAGCAGCTTGATACAGGACACCGGGGAGCTGTTTTTT.

The rearrangement joins TRBV6-5 to TRBJ2-7, with 9 nucleotides matching TRBD1. The germline CDR1 and CDR2 sequences are MNHEY and SVGAGI. Unmatched junction bases numbered 10, after V lost 4 bases and J lost 3 bases. The CDR3 covers 16 residues. CDR3 coding DNA: TGTGCCAGCAGTTCCGGGACCGGGACAGGGTTCTACGAGCAGTACTTC. Amino acid sequence: CASSSGTGTGFYEQYF.

There are a few counts of this clone. The chain uses TRBV9 and TRBJ1-5; the D is unclear. The V gene lost 4 bases and the J gene lost 5 bases, with 10 bases spanning the gap. Germline V lookup: CDR1 SGDLS, CDR2 YYNGEE. The CDR3 runs 13 residues. CDR3 nucleotide sequence: TGTGCCAGCAGCCCCGGGGATTATCAGCCCCAGCATTTT. This translates into CASSPGDYQPQHF.

The chain joins TRBV28 to TRBJ1-5; no reliable D call. The V gene lost 5 bases and the J gene lost 4 bases, with 3 bases spanning the gap. Per germline, CDR1 MDHEN and CDR2 SYDVKM. The CDR3 totals 11 residues. The chain's CDR3 is CASSTNQPQHF. The DNA of the CDR3 is TGTGCCAGCAGTACTAATCAGCCCCAGCATTTT.